The 3 T cell receptor beta chains below were found in one sample sequenced in a study of cytomegalovirus exposure and HLA in healthy donors. The PCR was carried out with 60 Vbeta primers and 13 Jbeta primers. The data were produced by immunoSEQ multiplex PCR, yet TCRdb's version contains in-frame clones alone and is incomplete. The data hold about 150,000 clones, with 9.4% observed a single time. The material sequenced was PBMCs. Every receptor here comes from a male donor in good health and CMV-seronegative.

This clone was observed a handful of times. V is TRBV19 and J is TRBJ1-4, with a weak D call TRBD1 (5 bases). This CDR3 spans 13 amino acids. The germline V gene encodes CDR1 LNHDA and CDR2 SQIVND (reference sequence). V lost 8 bases, J lost 3 bases, and 10 bases lay in between. DNA for the CDR3: TGTGCCAGTCGGGGGACGGCTAATGAAAAACTGTTTTTT. This codes for CASRGTANEKLFF.

This clone was observed a handful of times. This chain connects TRBV6-1 to TRBJ1-1; 8 bases fit TRBD1. With V trimmed by 11 bases and J by 0 bases, 5 bases remained unmatched. This CDR3 is built from 13 residues. Germline loops: CDR1 MNHNS, CDR2 SASEGT. In nucleotides, the CDR3 is TGTGCCGGAGGACAGGGATTGAACACTGAAGCTTTCTTT. Its translation: CAGGQGLNTEAFF.

A few counts support this clone. The V call is TRBV5-1, the J call TRBJ1-1, with 7 nucleotides matching TRBD1. CDR1 is SGHRS and CDR2 is YFSETQ in the germline V gene. The CDR3 covers 14 residues. With 4 bases clipped from V and 8 bases from J, the junction kept 11 bases outside the gene matches. This CDR3 is CASSPLGTASEAFF. CDR3 sequence (DNA): TGCGCCAGCAGCCCTCTGGGGACAGCTTCAGAAGCTTTCTTT.